What follows is one T cell receptor beta chain and its context. The sample belongs to a study of blood T cell repertoires in COVID-19. The overall study: Whether acute or convalescent, the COVID-19 samples came from the United States, Italy and Spain.

Followed over time, Seattle patients had been enrolled while infection was active. Germline CDR1 reads KGHSH; CDR2 reads LQKENI. The V gene end was trimmed by 3 bases and the J gene end by 7 bases; junction bases not matched to a gene: 7. This CDR3 is 15 amino acids long. Sequencing used immunoSEQ multiplex PCR; TCRdb keeps in-frame clones, though not all of them. This sample has roughly 49,000 clones, with roughly 93% found just once. Sequenced material: peripheral blood. This receptor was identified in a man in his sixties with COVID-19, enrolled during active disease. The chain is built from TRBV18 and TRBJ2-2; 8 nucleotides match TRBD1. The chain's CDR3 is CASSPPAGGSGELFF. In nucleotides, the CDR3 is TGTGCCAGCTCACCGCCCGCAGGGGGCAGCGGGGAGCTGTTTTTT.